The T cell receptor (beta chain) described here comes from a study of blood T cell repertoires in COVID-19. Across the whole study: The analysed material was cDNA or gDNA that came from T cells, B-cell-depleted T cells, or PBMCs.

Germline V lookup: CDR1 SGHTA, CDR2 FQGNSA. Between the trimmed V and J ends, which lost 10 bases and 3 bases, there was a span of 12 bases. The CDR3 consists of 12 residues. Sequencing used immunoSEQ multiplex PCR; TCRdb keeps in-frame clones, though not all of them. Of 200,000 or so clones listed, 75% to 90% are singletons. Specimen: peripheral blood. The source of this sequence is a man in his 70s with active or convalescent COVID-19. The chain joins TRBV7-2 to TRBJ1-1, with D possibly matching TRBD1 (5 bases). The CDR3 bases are TGTGCCATCAGGCAGGGTTACACTGAAGCTTTCTTT. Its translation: CAIRQGYTEAFF.